This T cell receptor beta chain was identified in a study of T cell responses to AZD1222 COVID-19 vaccine. A single count supports this clone. Sequencing used immunoSEQ multiplex PCR; TCRdb keeps in-frame clones, though not all of them. The repertoire holds over 100,000 clones, with 88% as singletons. The CDR3 extends over 15 amino acids. Germline-derived CDR1 and CDR2 are LNHNV and YYDKDF (reference sequence). Trimming left V 0 bases short and J 7 bases short, with 12 bases between. The sequenced sample was peripheral blood, obtained on day 0 of AZD1222 vaccination. This receptor was identified in an adult in good health. This chain uses TRBV15 with TRBJ1-4; D ambiguous. The CDR3 nucleotides are TGTGCCACCAGCAGAGATCGATTGGCAGGTGAAAAACTGTTTTTT. This sequence encodes CATSRDRLAGEKLFF.